Here is one T cell receptor beta chain with its context. Its antigen is currently unknown. These data are taken from a study of cytomegalovirus exposure and HLA in healthy donors. Study summary: According to later analysis, the same platform produced the 120 validation and several hundred first-cohort repertoires. Broader study findings: Accounts indicate the classifier identified cytomegalovirus status with strong specificity and sensitivity.

Only in-frame clones appear in the TCRdb table, and some are missing; sequencing was by immunoSEQ multiplex PCR. The sample holds about 130,000 clones, over 90% seen once. Sequenced sample: PBMCs. This TCR was recovered from a woman between 18 and 30 years old in good health and CMV-seronegative.

DNA for the CDR3: TGTGCCAGCAGTAGAGTCCTTCTCACAGGGGTTGTCTACGAGCAGTACTTC. Its protein product is CASSRVLLTGVVYEQYF. The chain recombines TRBV27 with TRBJ2-7; 7 bases map to TRBD1. The V segment lost 5 bases and the J segment 3 bases; nucleotides outside the gene matches: 16. This CDR3 region has 17 residues. Per the germline V gene, CDR1 is MNHEY and CDR2 is SMNVEV (reference sequence).